A selection of T cell receptor beta chains follows, all from one sample in a study of cytomegalovirus exposure and HLA in healthy donors. Libraries were prepared by immunoSEQ multiplex PCR; TCRdb keeps only in-frame clonotypes and omits some of them. In the table there are nearly 200,000 clones, 77% of which are singletons. Sequenced input: PBMCs. The receptors were sampled from a woman aged 30 to 39 in good health and CMV-seropositive. Both conserved end residues are part of each CDR3. The order of the fields is V gene, J gene, CDR3 protein.

TRBV7-3	TRBJ1-1	CASSPQGENTEAFF
TRBV11-2	TRBJ2-7	CASKPVRERYEQYF
TRBV7-2	TRBJ2-3	CASSPGGLTDTQYF
TRBV5-1	TRBJ2-3	CASSLTAGVGDTQYF
TRBV9	TRBJ1-3	CALCAGPEDAGNTIYF
TRBV30	TRBJ1-1	CAWSEKTGGRGVNTEAFF
TRBV4-3	TRBJ1-6	CASSQSGQSNSPLHF
TRBV4-1	TRBJ2-1	CASSLTGLEGYNEQFF
TRBV7-2	TRBJ2-7	CASSAFMGAYEQYF
TRBV6-5	TRBJ2-3	CASSWTPGATDTQYF
TRBV9	TRBJ1-5	CASSGGTDQPQHF
TRBV29-1	TRBJ2-4	CSVLRASIQYF
TRBV6-6	TRBJ1-2	CASSLATGAGGYTF
TRBV4-2	TRBJ2-7	CASSQDRGHLYF
TRBV28	TRBJ1-3	CATQIGGVDGNTIYF
TRBV5-6	TRBJ1-5	CASSLSWGEQPQHF
TRBV14	TRBJ1-2	CASSPPWTGGPGYTF
TRBV12-5	TRBJ2-6	CASGFGQGLSGANVLTF
TRBV25-1	TRBJ2-1	CAIHWGQLAGVTYNEQFF
TRBV7-2	TRBJ2-5	CASSFPGSPYQETQYF
TRBV2	TRBJ1-1	CASSLDRGRSEAFF
TRBV18	TRBJ1-5	CASSPPGAHSNQPQHF
TRBV6-4	TRBJ2-3	CASSALGPAGTDTQYF
TRBV6-4	TRBJ2-2	CASSVGTKNTGELFF
TRBV5-1	TRBJ2-1	CASSPGLAISYNEQFF
TRBV11-3	TRBJ1-1	CASSLGTGEATEAFF
TRBV6-6	TRBJ2-1	CATGQRDSYNEQFF
TRBV9	TRBJ2-1	CASSQGGGYNEQFF
TRBV4-2	TRBJ1-1	CASSQVALMGDTEAFF
TRBV30	TRBJ2-7	CAWSLGGGKHEQYF
TRBV5-6	TRBJ2-5	CASSPWEETQYF
TRBV5-1	TRBJ2-5	CASSLSSGAGEETQYF
TRBV15	TRBJ2-5	CATRGGISGVQETQYF
TRBV11-2	TRBJ2-1	CASSLGVVAGGWNEQFF
TRBV9	TRBJ2-3	CASSVGRGLSTDTQYF
TRBV9	TRBJ2-1	CASSVGSGGLDNEQFF
TRBV7-9	TRBJ1-1	CASSFFRGQGTEAFF
TRBV28	TRBJ2-3	CASSPIFLAGSSTDTQYF
TRBV29-1	TRBJ2-7	CSVEFGRWASEQYF
TRBV9	TRBJ1-4	CASSRLQGSSNEKLFF
TRBV7-9	TRBJ1-2	CASSLGQGDYGYTF
TRBV6-6	TRBJ2-5	CASSLGLGETQYF
TRBV19	TRBJ1-4	CASKDTPGQRNEKLFF
TRBV19	TRBJ2-7	CASSKGGSTYYEQYF
TRBV6-1	TRBJ1-1	CASSAAGGQNTEAFF
TRBV2	TRBJ1-1	CASSEPQGSLNTEAFF
TRBV7-9	TRBJ1-6	CASSAPYRGNSPLHF
TRBV19	TRBJ1-2	CASRIQGNNYGYTF
TRBV21-1	TRBJ2-2	CASSKARARGNTGELFF
TRBV11-3	TRBJ2-3	CASSPGQGTDTQYF
TRBV11-2	TRBJ2-7	CASSFTGGASYEQYF
TRBV25-1	TRBJ1-1	CASSELRGGINTEAFF
TRBV7-2	TRBJ2-5	CATSPGTSVRQETQYF
TRBV9	TRBJ2-7	CASSAGDSESYEQYF
TRBV9	TRBJ2-3	CASSVRAYTDTQYF
TRBV28	TRBJ1-5	CASSSYSNQPQHF
TRBV19	TRBJ2-1	CASSLGLAGGVGEQFF
TRBV28	TRBJ1-6	CASSLGSGAAPLHF
TRBV19	TRBJ1-4	CAIGVPGLLFF